This passage covers 6 T cell receptor beta chains from one sample sequenced in a study of regulatory T cells in long-lasting Graves disease. Both iRepertoire HTBI primers and Arm-PCR of CDR3 regions were used to build the TCR beta libraries. From the multiplex PCR reads, TCRdb called clonotypes with MiXCR, one entry per CDR3 protein. The profile shows fewer than 600,000 distinct CDR3 sequences, around a fifth of them singletons. The time point: persistent/refractory GD, antithyroid drugs over 5 years with positive TRAb. With RNA extracted from PBMCs as input, the TCR library was made. The source was peripheral blood mononuclear cells (PBMCs), collected when the disease was refractory, from a patient treated with antithyroid drugs. Source of these receptors: a female donor with Graves disease.

The V call is TRBV20-1, the J call TRBJ2-7; 12 nucleotides line up with TRBD2. The CDR3 length is 15 residues. CDR1 DFQATT and CDR2 SNEGSKA come from the germline V gene (reference sequence). The trim removed 1 base at V and 2 bases at J, leaving 3 bases unmatched. In DNA form, the CDR3 reads TGCAGTGCTAGAGTCCGGACTAGCGGGGCCTACGAGCAGTACTTC. It specifies CSARVRTSGAYEQYF.

This clonotype was counted many times. The V call is TRBV25-1, the J call TRBJ1-1, with a weak D call TRBD1 (5 bases). Between the trimmed V and J ends, which lost 3 bases and 0 bases, there was a span of 8 bases. Germline CDR1 MGHDK, CDR2 SYGVNS. The length of the CDR3 is 14 residues. Here the CDR3 DNA reads TGTGCCAGCAGTGAGACAGATATGAACACTGAAGCTTTCTTT. Residues: CASSETDMNTEAFF.

This clonotype was picked up many times. V usage is TRBV28 and J usage is TRBJ1-2; weak D call: TRBD1 (5 bases). V was cut by 7 bases and J by 1 base, with 7 bases left in between. The CDR3 has 12 residues. The germline V gene has CDR1 MDHEN and CDR2 SYDVKM. The CDR3 coding sequence is TGTGCCAGCACCGACAGTAACTATGGCTACACCTTC. It translates to CASTDSNYGYTF.

This clonotype was counted at least ten times. The chain links TRBV5-1 to TRBJ1-4, with D hard to call. Germline CDR1 reads SGHRS; CDR2 reads YFSETQ. There are 16 residues in the CDR3. V gave up 2 bases and J gave up 2 bases, with 13 bases separating them. The CDR3 bases are TGCGCCAGCAGCTTTCAGGCATTGGCCACTAATGAAAAACTGTTTTTT. As protein: CASSFQALATNEKLFF.

J is TRBJ2-5 and V is TRBV19; the D gene is possibly TRBD2 (5 bases). Germline CDR1 is LNHDA and CDR2 is SQIVND (reference sequence). Deletions cut 9 bases from V and 5 bases from J, with 13 bases between. This CDR3 region has 12 residues. The CDR3 loop is CASGVMGETQYF. The CDR3 region has the DNA TGTGCCAGCGGGGTTATGGGGGAGACCCAGTACTTC. Full variable domain (outside the CDR3, taken from reference TRBV19 and TRBJ2-5): DGGITQSPKYLFRKEGQNVTLSCEQNLNHDAMYWYRQDPGQGLRLIYYSQIVNDFQKGDIAEGYSVSREKKESFPLTVTSAQKNPTAFYLCASGVMGETQYFGPGTRLLVL.

This chain connects TRBV28 to TRBJ1-3; TRBD1 is a possible D gene (5 bases). Trimming cost V 6 bases and J 4 bases, with 13 bases left between them. Germline CDR1 and CDR2: MDHEN and SYDVKM. The CDR3 has 14 residues. The CDR3 DNA sequence: TGTGCCAGCAGCTTCGCGGGGCGGGGAAACACCATATATTTT. This sequence encodes CASSFAGRGNTIYF.